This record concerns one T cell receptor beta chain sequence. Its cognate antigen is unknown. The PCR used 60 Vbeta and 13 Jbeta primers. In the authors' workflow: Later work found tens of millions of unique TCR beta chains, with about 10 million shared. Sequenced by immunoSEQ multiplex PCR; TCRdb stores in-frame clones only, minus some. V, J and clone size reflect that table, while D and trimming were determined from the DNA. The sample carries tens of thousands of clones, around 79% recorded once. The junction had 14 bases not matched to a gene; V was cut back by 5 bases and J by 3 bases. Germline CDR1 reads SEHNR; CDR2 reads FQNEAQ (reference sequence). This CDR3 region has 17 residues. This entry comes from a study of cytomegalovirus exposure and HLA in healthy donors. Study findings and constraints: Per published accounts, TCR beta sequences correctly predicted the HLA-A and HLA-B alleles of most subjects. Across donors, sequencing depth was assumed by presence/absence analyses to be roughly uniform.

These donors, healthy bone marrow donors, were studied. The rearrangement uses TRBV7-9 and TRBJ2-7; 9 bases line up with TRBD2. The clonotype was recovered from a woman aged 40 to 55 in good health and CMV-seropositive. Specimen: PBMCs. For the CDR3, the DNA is TGTGCCAGCAGCCCGGGGACTAGCCCCCCGAAACGCTACGAGCAGTACTTC. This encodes CASSPGTSPPKRYEQYF. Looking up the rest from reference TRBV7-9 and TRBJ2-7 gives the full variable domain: DTGVSQNPRHKITKRGQNVTFRCDPISEHNRLYWYRQTLGQGPEFLTYFQNEAQLEKSRLLSDRFSAERPKGSFSTLEIQRTEQGDSAMYLCASSPGTSPPKRYEQYFGPGTRLTVT.